A selection of T cell receptor beta chains follows, all from one sample in a study of CD8+ T cells in alopecia areata. Generated by immunoSEQ multiplex PCR, the TCRdb table keeps only in-frame clones and is missing some. The sample holds about 180,000 clones, about 55% seen once. The sample in question was CD8+ T cells sorted from blood, obtained at week 24, from a patient treated with tofacitinib. All receptors derive from a human donor with alopecia areata. The CDR3 runs from the conserved cysteine through the conserved F or W. Each record gives: V gene, clone size, D gene, CDR3 length, J gene, CDR3 protein, CDR3 DNA. The D gene is left open where the match is weak. Some rows mark clone size as missing; the rest say once, few, many or name a class of expanded clone.

V: TRBV6-1
size: NA
D: NA
length: 15
J: TRBJ1-5
CDR3: CASSEWVGSNQPQHF
DNA: TGTGCCAGCAGTGAATGGGTGGGTAGCAATCAGCCCCAGCATTTT

V: TRBV5-1
size: NA
D: NA
length: 15
J: TRBJ2-2
CDR3: CASSARGEDTGELFF
DNA: TGCGCCAGCAGCGCCAGGGGGGAGGACACCGGGGAGCTGTTTTTT

V: TRBV13
size: NA
D: NA
length: 14
J: TRBJ1-1
CDR3: CASSRGQGIPEAFF
DNA: TGTGCCAGCAGCCGCGGCCAGGGGATCCCTGAAGCTTTCTTT

V: TRBV30
size: NA
D: NA
length: 13
J: TRBJ1-1
CDR3: CAWREGGFTEAFF
DNA: TGTGCCTGGAGAGAAGGGGGTTTTACTGAAGCTTTCTTT

V: TRBV25-1
size: NA
D: NA
length: 13
J: TRBJ2-7
CDR3: CASSEALRDEQYF
DNA: TGTGCCAGCAGTGAAGCCTTGCGGGACGAGCAGTACTTC

V: TRBV30
size: NA
D: NA
length: 12
J: TRBJ1-5
CDR3: CAWSVGAQPQHF
DNA: TGTGCCTGGAGTGTAGGGGCTCAGCCCCAGCATTTT

V: TRBV25-1
size: NA
D: NA
length: 13
J: TRBJ1-1
CDR3: CASSDAGPFEAFF
DNA: TGTGCCAGCAGTGATGCGGGTCCATTTGAAGCTTTCTTT

V: TRBV5-1
size: NA
D: NA
length: 14
J: TRBJ2-2
CDR3: CASSFGDFAGELFF
DNA: TGCGCCAGCAGCTTCGGGGATTTCGCCGGGGAGCTGTTTTTT

V: TRBV11-1
size: few
D: TRBD1
length: 15
J: TRBJ2-7
CDR3: CASKSGQGASYEQYF
DNA: TGTGCCAGCAAATCCGGACAGGGGGCATCCTACGAGCAGTACTTC

V: TRBV27
size: once
D: TRBD2
length: 16
J: TRBJ2-2
CDR3: CASSPRTSLNTGELFF
DNA: TGTGCCAGCAGTCCCAGGACTAGCTTGAACACCGGGGAGCTGTTTTTT

V: TRBV11-2
size: once
D: NA
length: 13
J: TRBJ2-7
CDR3: CASSLEANYEQYF
DNA: TGTGCCAGCAGCTTAGAGGCCAACTACGAGCAGTACTTC

V: TRBV9
size: once
D: NA
length: 15
J: TRBJ2-3
CDR3: CASSVEAGGGDTQYF
DNA: TGTGCCAGCAGCGTAGAGGCTGGTGGGGGAGATACGCAGTATTTT

V: TRBV7-3
size: NA
D: NA
length: 16
J: TRBJ2-5
CDR3: CASSPMGRGGQETQYF
DNA: TGTGCCAGCAGCCCCATGGGTAGGGGAGGTCAAGAGACCCAGTACTTC

V: TRBV30
size: many
D: NA
length: 12
J: TRBJ1-1
CDR3: CAWSDGRTEAFF
DNA: TGTGCCTGGTCAGACGGACGGACTGAAGCTTTCTTT

V: TRBV7-9
size: NA
D: TRBD1
length: 12
J: TRBJ2-1
CDR3: CASSIQGNEQFF
DNA: TGTGCCAGCAGCATACAGGGGAATGAGCAGTTCTTC

V: TRBV13
size: once
D: NA
length: 14
J: TRBJ1-6
CDR3: CASSLGQGHSPLHF
DNA: TGTGCCAGCAGCTTAGGTCAGGGGCATTCACCCCTCCACTTT

V: TRBV7-6
size: few
D: NA
length: 14
J: TRBJ1-6
CDR3: CASSNAGRDSPLHF
DNA: TGTGCCAGCAGCAACGCAGGGCGCGATTCACCCCTCCACTTT

V: TRBV27
size: once
D: NA
length: 14
J: TRBJ2-7
CDR3: CASSYGTPQDEQYF
DNA: TGTGCCAGCAGTTACGGGACACCTCAGGACGAGCAGTACTTC

V: TRBV14
size: NA
D: TRBD2
length: 15
J: TRBJ2-7
CDR3: CASSPFAGGSYEQYF
DNA: TGTGCCAGCAGCCCCTTTGCGGGGGGAAGCTACGAGCAGTACTTC

V: TRBV30
size: NA
D: TRBD1
length: 12
J: TRBJ1-2
CDR3: CAWSGQGEGYTF
DNA: TGTGCCTGGAGTGGACAGGGGGAGGGCTACACCTTC

V: TRBV2
size: NA
D: NA
length: 12
J: TRBJ1-5
CDR3: CASTARNQPQHF
DNA: TGTGCCAGCACGGCGAGGAACCAGCCCCAGCATTTT

V: TRBV13
size: few
D: NA
length: 16
J: TRBJ1-4
CDR3: CASSLSGLGGDEKLFF
DNA: TGTGCCAGCAGCCTCTCCGGGTTGGGTGGTGATGAAAAACTGTTTTTT

V: TRBV29-1
size: NA
D: NA
length: 14
J: TRBJ1-1
CDR3: CSVGGGSSNTEAFF
DNA: TGCAGCGTCGGCGGGGGCTCATCGAACACTGAAGCTTTCTTT

V: TRBV13
size: NA
D: NA
length: 14
J: TRBJ1-5
CDR3: CASSLGIRDQPQHF
DNA: TGTGCCAGCAGCCTGGGCATCCGCGATCAGCCCCAGCATTTT

V: TRBV11-3
size: NA
D: NA
length: 17
J: TRBJ2-7
CDR3: CASSSDIGQGTGDEQYF
DNA: TGTGCCAGCAGCTCCGACATTGGGCAGGGGACGGGTGACGAGCAGTACTTC

V: TRBV5-5
size: few
D: NA
length: 14
J: TRBJ2-7
CDR3: CASSFGVPSYEQYF
DNA: TGTGCCAGCAGCTTCGGTGTACCATCCTACGAGCAGTACTTC

V: TRBV2
size: NA
D: NA
length: 14
J: TRBJ1-1
CDR3: CASSEAGGAPEAFF
DNA: TGTGCCAGCAGTGAAGCGGGTGGGGCACCTGAAGCTTTCTTT

V: TRBV19
size: few
D: NA
length: 11
J: TRBJ1-1
CDR3: CASSSPREAFF
DNA: TGTGCCAGTAGCTCCCCAAGGGAAGCTTTCTTT

V: TRBV30
size: NA
D: NA
length: 12
J: TRBJ1-2
CDR3: CAWRSTGRGYTF
DNA: TGTGCCTGGAGGAGCACAGGGCGCGGCTACACCTTC

V: TRBV9
size: NA
D: TRBD1
length: 16
J: TRBJ2-3
CDR3: CASSKETGSISDTQYF
DNA: TGTGCCAGCAGCAAAGAGACAGGGTCCATATCAGATACGCAGTATTTT

V: TRBV5-1
size: NA
D: NA
length: 16
J: TRBJ2-1
CDR3: CASSLISGADYNEQFF
DNA: TGCGCCAGCAGCTTGATATCAGGGGCCGATTACAATGAGCAGTTCTTC

V: TRBV4-1
size: NA
D: NA
length: 12
J: TRBJ2-3
CDR3: CASSQGGPTQYF
DNA: TGCGCCAGCAGCCAAGGAGGACCTACGCAGTATTTT

V: TRBV29-1
size: NA
D: NA
length: 11
J: TRBJ1-2
CDR3: CSVEGRVGYTF
DNA: TGCAGCGTTGAAGGGAGAGTAGGCTACACCTTC

V: TRBV19
size: few
D: TRBD1
length: 18
J: TRBJ1-1
CDR3: CASKPAAIDPDRPTEAFF
DNA: TGTGCCAGTAAACCAGCCGCGATAGACCCGGACAGGCCCACTGAAGCTTTCTTT

V: TRBV5-1
size: few
D: NA
length: 16
J: TRBJ1-6
CDR3: CASSLDDRSYNSPLHF
DNA: TGCGCCAGCAGCTTGGATGACAGGAGCTATAATTCACCCCTCCACTTT

V: TRBV5-1
size: NA
D: TRBD1
length: 15
J: TRBJ2-7
CDR3: CASSLDTGAPYEQYF
DNA: TGCGCCAGCAGCTTGGATACAGGGGCCCCCTACGAGCAGTACTTC

V: TRBV9
size: NA
D: NA
length: 15
J: TRBJ2-7
CDR3: CASSAGTDLSYEQYF
DNA: TGTGCCAGCAGCGCAGGGACCGACCTGTCGTACGAGCAGTACTTC

V: TRBV30
size: NA
D: NA
length: 12
J: TRBJ1-1
CDR3: CAWGPIKTEAFF
DNA: TGTGCCTGGGGGCCTATTAAAACTGAAGCTTTCTTT

V: TRBV7-9
size: few
D: NA
length: 15
J: TRBJ2-5
CDR3: CASSRGPGQKETQYF
DNA: TGTGCCAGCAGCCGGGGACCAGGTCAAAAAGAGACCCAGTACTTC

V: TRBV9
size: NA
D: NA
length: 15
J: TRBJ1-6
CDR3: CASSEDRPNNSPLHF
DNA: TGTGCCAGCAGCGAAGACAGGCCGAATAATTCACCCCTCCACTTT

V: TRBV20-1
size: few
D: NA
length: 11
J: TRBJ2-5
CDR3: CSAWGRETQYF
DNA: TGCAGTGCATGGGGCCGGGAGACCCAGTACTTC

V: TRBV6-1
size: NA
D: NA
length: 12
J: TRBJ2-7
CDR3: CASSWRVYEQYF
DNA: TGTGCCAGCAGTTGGAGGGTCTACGAGCAGTACTTC

V: TRBV7-6
size: few
D: NA
length: 13
J: TRBJ2-2
CDR3: CASSLGQSGELFF
DNA: TGTGCCAGCAGCTTAGGGCAGTCCGGGGAGCTGTTTTTT

V: TRBV6-5
size: NA
D: NA
length: 16
J: TRBJ1-4
CDR3: CASSYSGRGTNEKLFF
DNA: TGTGCCAGCAGTTACTCTGGACGGGGAACTAATGAAAAACTGTTTTTT

V: TRBV19
size: NA
D: TRBD1
length: 15
J: TRBJ2-1
CDR3: CASSIQGVSYNEQFF
DNA: TGTGCCAGTAGTATCCAGGGGGTTTCCTACAATGAGCAGTTCTTC

V: TRBV10-3
size: NA
D: NA
length: 13
J: TRBJ1-1
CDR3: CAISELGNTEAFF
DNA: TGTGCCATCAGTGAGTTAGGGAACACTGAAGCTTTCTTT

V: TRBV27
size: few
D: NA
length: 15
J: TRBJ2-7
CDR3: CASSGRQGGGYEQYF
DNA: TGTGCCAGCAGTGGACGACAGGGAGGAGGCTACGAGCAGTACTTC

V: TRBV7-2
size: many
D: NA
length: 14
J: TRBJ2-1
CDR3: CASLPGHTYNEQFF
DNA: TGTGCCAGCTTGCCGGGGCATACCTACAATGAGCAGTTCTTC

V: TRBV7-2
size: NA
D: TRBD1
length: 17
J: TRBJ1-1
CDR3: CASSIRDRGYRNTEAFF
DNA: TGTGCCAGCAGCATCCGGGACAGGGGCTATAGGAACACTGAAGCTTTCTTT

V: TRBV12-5
size: NA
D: NA
length: 12
J: TRBJ1-1
CDR3: CATQQGNTEAFF
DNA: TGTGCTACCCAACAGGGGAACACTGAAGCTTTCTTT

V: TRBV7-8
size: NA
D: TRBD1
length: 15
J: TRBJ2-7
CDR3: CASSLEDRGDYEQYF
DNA: TGTGCCAGCAGCTTAGAGGACAGGGGAGACTACGAGCAGTACTTC

V: TRBV7-7
size: few
D: TRBD2
length: 16
J: TRBJ2-1
CDR3: CASSPRRGGLSHEQFF
DNA: TGTGCCAGCAGCCCCCGTCGGGGGGGCCTTTCCCATGAGCAGTTCTTC

V: TRBV4-1
size: NA
D: TRBD1
length: 15
J: TRBJ1-2
CDR3: CASSQVQGANYGYTF
DNA: TGCGCCAGCAGCCAAGTTCAGGGGGCTAACTATGGCTACACCTTC

V: TRBV6-6
size: NA
D: TRBD1
length: 13
J: TRBJ2-7
CDR3: CASSPGQGSEQYF
DNA: TGTGCCAGCAGTCCGGGACAGGGGAGCGAGCAGTACTTC

V: TRBV13
size: few
D: NA
length: 14
J: TRBJ2-3
CDR3: CASSSQSPQGTQYF
DNA: TGTGCCAGCAGCTCCCAAAGTCCCCAGGGTACGCAGTATTTT

V: TRBV5-1
size: few
D: NA
length: 16
J: TRBJ1-4
CDR3: CASRDLDGVGNEKLFF
DNA: TGCGCCAGCCGAGATTTAGATGGGGTGGGGAATGAAAAACTGTTTTTT